The following is a T cell receptor beta chain sequence with its context. Its target is unknown. The study ran its PCR with 60 Vbeta and 13 Jbeta primers. The repertoire was sequenced with immunoSEQ multiplex PCR; TCRdb's copy has only in-frame clones and lacks some. Of roughly 100,000 clones listed, roughly 75% are singletons. This record belongs to a study of cytomegalovirus exposure and HLA in healthy donors. General study results and limits: In a later analysis, DRB1 alleles had the most associated TCRs; HLA-C alleles the fewest.

The source of this sequence is a woman aged 40-49 years in good health and CMV-seronegative. The sample comprised PBMCs.

CDR3 amino acids: CASSSIGFGSTGELFF. The DNA for the CDR3 is TGTGCCAGCAGTTCCATTGGTTTCGGTAGTACCGGGGAGCTGTTTTTT. The genes are TRBV27 and TRBJ2-2; unclear D gene. The CDR3 runs 16 residues. Germline loops: CDR1 MNHEY, CDR2 SMNVEV (reference sequence). Trimming stripped 4 bases from V and 5 bases from J, with 17 bases between.